The clone carrying this TCR beta chain has just one count. Mismatch with germline at one junction end may stem from a read error. The entry originates in a study of blood T cell repertoires in COVID-19. Data came from immunoSEQ multiplex PCR; TCRdb stores just in-frame clones and leaves some out. Of more than 200,000 clones listed, more than 70% are singletons. The CDR3 runs 14 residues. CDR1 is SSHAT and CDR2 is FNYEAQ in the germline V gene (reference sequence). This sequence originates from a woman in her forties or fifties with acute or convalescent COVID-19. The V call is TRBV7-7, the J call TRBJ2-5; maybe TRBD2 (5 bases). The sample was peripheral blood. CDR3 coding DNA: TGTGCTAGCAGTTTACGAGCGGAGCAAGAGACCCAGTACTTC. Translating gives CASSLRAEQETQYF.